This T cell receptor (beta chain) was recorded in a study of blood T cell repertoires in COVID-19. Sequencing used immunoSEQ multiplex PCR; TCRdb keeps in-frame clones, though not all of them. This table has roughly 360,000 clones, around 89% appearing once. Those who participated ranged in age from roughly 18 to 100 years and resided in around 22 US areas. Researchers sorted participants into cohorts using their self-reported clinical history. The clonotype was recovered from a woman between 25 and 40 years old with acute COVID-19. Sequenced sample: PBMCs or T cells enriched from blood (not recorded which).

CDR3 in amino acids: CASSSDREGADTQYF. The CDR3 DNA sequence: TGCGCCAGCAGCTCGGACAGGGAAGGCGCAGATACGCAGTATTTT. The chain combines TRBV5-1 with TRBJ2-3; 8 positions agree with TRBD1. Trimming at V came to 3 bases and at J to 4 bases, leaving 7 bases not matched to a gene. The V gene's germline CDR1 is SGHRS and CDR2 YFSETQ. This CDR3 has 15 amino acids. The whole variable domain, remainder taken from reference TRBV5-1 and TRBJ2-3, is KAGVTQTPRYLIKTRGQQVTLSCSPISGHRSVSWYQQTPGQGLQFLFEYFSETQRNKGNFPGRFSGRQFSNSRSEMNVSTLELGDSALYLCASSSDREGADTQYFGPGTRLTVL.